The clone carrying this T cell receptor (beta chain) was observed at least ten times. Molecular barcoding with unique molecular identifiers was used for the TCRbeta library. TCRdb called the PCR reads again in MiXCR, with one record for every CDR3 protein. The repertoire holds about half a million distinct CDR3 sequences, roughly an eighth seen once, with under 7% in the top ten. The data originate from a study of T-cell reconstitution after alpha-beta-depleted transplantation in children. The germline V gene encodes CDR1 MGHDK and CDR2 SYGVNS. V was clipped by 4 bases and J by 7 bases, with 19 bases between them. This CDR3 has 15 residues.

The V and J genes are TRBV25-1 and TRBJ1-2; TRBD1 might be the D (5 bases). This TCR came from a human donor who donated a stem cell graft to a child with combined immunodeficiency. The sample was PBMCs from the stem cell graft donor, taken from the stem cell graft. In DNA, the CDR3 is TGTGCCAGCAGTGCCTCCGGGACGCACTCTCCTGGCTACACCTTC. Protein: CASSASGTHSPGYTF.